The T cell receptor (beta chain) described here comes from a study of T-cell reconstitution after alpha-beta-depleted transplantation in children. Using unique molecular identifiers, the investigators prepared the TCRbeta library. TCRdb passed the PCR reads through MiXCR, listing each CDR3 protein once. Counted here are about 610,000 distinct CDR3 sequences, about 10% occurring once; the ten biggest clones make up 4% to 5%. V lost 5 bases to trimming and J lost 2 bases, with 13 bases between them. The CDR3 extends over 14 amino acids. Germline-derived CDR1 and CDR2 are SGHTA and FQGTGA. This clonotype was counted many times.

This rearrangement joins TRBV7-3 to TRBJ2-7, with D perhaps matching TRBD1 (8 bases). The sample consisted of PBMCs from the stem cell graft donor, taken from the stem cell graft. This clonotype was sampled from a human donor who donated a stem cell graft to a child with acute myeloid leukemia. The CDR3 nucleotides read TGTGCCAGCAGCCAGGGGGCGGGGGCCTACGAGCAGTACTTC. As protein: CASSQGAGAYEQYF.